This T cell receptor beta chain derives from a study of identical twins. Template switching introduced a universal primer site, and the cDNA bore unique molecular identifiers. From the 5' RACE reads, TCRdb called clonotypes with MiXCR, one entry per CDR3 protein. This sample carries hundreds of thousands of distinct CDR3 sequences, around 15% of them seen once, and the ten largest clones take 8.8%. The CDR3 runs to 16 residues. The V gene lost 8 bases and the J gene lost 5 bases, with 21 bases spanning the gap. Per germline, CDR1 SGHTA and CDR2 FQGNSA. This clonotype was detected a few times. The rearrangement uses TRBV7-2 and TRBJ2-2, with D tentatively TRBD1 (7 bases). The source of this sequence is a young woman in good health. The sample comprised memory (CD45RO+) T cells sorted from blood. DNA for the CDR3: TGTGCCAGCGGGGGATCCTGGACAGGAGGGACCGGGGAGCTGTTTTTT. This sequence encodes CASGGSWTGGTGELFF.